The 28 T cell receptor beta chains reported below all come from one sample, sequenced in a study of blood T cell repertoires in COVID-19. Measured with immunoSEQ multiplex PCR; TCRdb has only the in-frame clones, and not every one. The repertoire includes more than 300,000 clones, approximately 87% of them detected once, and roughly 2% sits in the top ten. The sequenced sample consisted of PBMCs or T cells enriched from blood (not recorded which). These receptors originate from a middle-aged man in a cohort exposed to, infected with or recovered from COVID-19 (not recorded which).

The gene calls are TRBV12-3 or TRBV12-4 and TRBJ2-1, with a possible D match to TRBD1 (6 bases). This CDR3 has 12 amino acids. Trimming left V 5 bases short and J 10 bases short, with 12 bases between. The CDR3 is CASSIRTDEQFF. CDR3 coding DNA: TGTGCCAGCAGTATCCGGACAGACGAGCAGTTCTTC.

The V call is TRBV10-3, the J call TRBJ1-1; maybe TRBD1 (5 bases). Germline values: CDR1 ENHRY, CDR2 SYGVKD. V shed 10 bases and J shed 5 bases, with 17 bases lying between them. The CDR3 totals 13 residues. CDR3 loop: CATATVGKTEAFF. CDR3 in DNA: TGTGCCACCGCGACAGTAGGGAAGACTGAAGCTTTCTTT.

The genes are TRBV7-9 and TRBJ2-7; D gene uncertain. V was shortened by 4 bases and J by 2 bases, with 6 bases between the two germline ends. The CDR3 consists of 12 residues. Germline V gene data show CDR1 as SEHNR and CDR2 as FQNEAQ (reference sequence). CDR3 residues: CASSSVPYEQYF. CDR3 coding DNA: TGTGCCAGCAGCTCGGTCCCCTACGAGCAGTACTTC.

The J gene is TRBJ2-1, the V gene TRBV7-8; a possible D gene is TRBD2 (5 bases). Germline V gene lookup returns CDR1 SGHVS and CDR2 FQNEAQ. Trimming took off 1 base at V and 6 bases at J, with 7 bases between the two ends. This CDR3 is built from 13 residues. The CDR3 region has the DNA TGTGCCAGCAGCTTAGATCGGGGCAATGAGCAGTTCTTC. As protein: CASSLDRGNEQFF. Full variable domain (remainder filled in from reference TRBV7-8 and TRBJ2-1): GAGVSQSPRYKVAKRGQDVALRCDPISGHVSLFWYQQALGQGPEFLTYFQNEAQLDKSGLPSDRFFAERPEGSVSTLKIQRTQQEDSAVYLCASSLDRGNEQFFGPGTRLTVL.

This clone appeared once. This chain connects TRBV28 to TRBJ2-5; 11 bases fit TRBD2. The CDR3 covers 15 residues. Germline CDR1 is MDHEN and CDR2 is SYDVKM. Germline trimming cut 1 base from V and 5 bases from J; bases unmatched to any gene: 3. The CDR3 DNA follows: TGTGCCAGCAGTTTATCGGCTAGCGGGAGGGAGACCCAGTACTTC. Protein product: CASSLSASGRETQYF.

The rearrangement links TRBV25-1 to TRBJ2-1; 15 bases fit TRBD2. The V gene's germline CDR1 is MGHDK and CDR2 SYGVNS. V was clipped by 4 bases and J by 4 bases; unmatched bases: 5. CDR3 length equals 17 residues. The DNA for the CDR3 is TGTGCCAGCAGTGCTGGGACTAGCGGGAGGCTTTACAATGAGCAGTTCTTC. It yields the protein CASSAGTSGRLYNEQFF.

Of note for this clone: Within the sample, other DNA sequences also encode this same CDR3. The chain recombines TRBV11-2 with TRBJ1-5; a possible D gene is TRBD1 (5 bases). V shed 1 base and J shed 6 bases, with 7 bases lying between them. CDR3 size: 13 residues. Germline CDR1 and CDR2: SGHAT and FQNNGV. CDR3 loop: CASSLGGGQPQHF. CDR3 nucleotides: TGTGCCAGCAGCTTAGGGGGCGGTCAGCCCCAGCATTTT.

The rearrangement joins TRBV18 to TRBJ2-3; D unresolved. Germline V gives CDR1 KGHSH, CDR2 LQKENI. Trimming stripped 3 bases from V and 3 bases from J, with 10 bases between. This CDR3 has 14 amino acids. CDR3: CASSPVGRTDTQYF. Written as DNA, the CDR3 is TGTGCCAGCTCACCGGTTGGCCGTACAGATACGCAGTATTTT.

A single count supports this clone. The V gene is TRBV19, the J gene TRBJ2-6; 14 nucleotides line up with TRBD2. Losses at the gene ends were 5 bases for V and 2 bases for J; bases not matched to a gene: 8. The CDR3 extends over 19 amino acids. CDR1 LNHDA and CDR2 SQIVND come from the germline V gene (reference sequence). CDR3 in DNA: TGTGCCAGTAGTGCCCGACTAGCGGGAGGGCGTCCTGGGGCCAACGTCCTGACTTTC. It yields the protein CASSARLAGGRPGANVLTF.

The chain has TRBV11-2 and TRBJ2-1, with 8 bases that match TRBD2. Germline values: CDR1 SGHAT, CDR2 FQNNGV. V was pared by 5 bases and J by 0 bases, with 6 bases of the junction left unmatched. The CDR3 consists of 16 residues. The DNA for the CDR3 is TGTGCCAGCAGCCCCGGACTAGCCGGCTCCTACAATGAGCAGTTCTTC. Protein product: CASSPGLAGSYNEQFF.

The CDR3 here is CARSLADSFNEKLFF. For the CDR3, the DNA is TGTGCCAGAAGCTTGGCCGACAGCTTTAATGAAAAACTGTTTTTT. The chain is built from TRBV5-3 and TRBJ1-4; TRBD1 is a possible D gene (5 bases). TRBV5-3 is sorted into the ORF group, with uncertain function. The CDR3 covers 15 residues. V lost 0 bases to trimming and J lost 4 bases, with 10 bases between them.

The rearrangement joins TRBV6-1 to TRBJ1-6, with 9 bases matching TRBD1. The germline V gene has CDR1 MNHNS and CDR2 SASEGT. The CDR3 loop spans 13 amino acids. The V gene end was trimmed by 6 bases and the J gene end by 13 bases; junction bases not matched to a gene: 7. CDR3 sequence reads: CASRIRQGDPLHF. In DNA, the CDR3 is TGTGCCAGCAGAATTAGACAGGGGGATCCCCTCCACTTT.

The genes are TRBV5-6 and TRBJ1-2; D perhaps matches TRBD1 (5 bases). The germline V gene encodes CDR1 SGHDT and CDR2 YYEEEE. V was trimmed by 4 bases and J by 5 bases, leaving 9 bases between them. This CDR3 contains 12 residues. The CDR3 DNA is TGTGCCAGCAGCCCAGGGTTATATGGCTACACCTTC. It encodes CASSPGLYGYTF.

The chain carries TRBV5-6 and TRBJ2-5; TRBD1 aligns across 8 bases. The CDR3 runs 15 residues. Germline loops: CDR1 SGHDT, CDR2 YYEEEE. The junction had 6 bases not matched to a gene; V was cut back by 0 bases and J by 5 bases. The CDR3 bases are TGTGCCAGCAGCTTGGCGCGACAGGGGATGGAGACCCAGTACTTC. Translating it yields CASSLARQGMETQYF.

V usage is TRBV24-1 and J usage is TRBJ2-2; TRBD2 agrees at 8 bases. V trimming: 1 base; J trimming: 2 bases; junction bases outside the gene matches: 8. The CDR3 contains 18 residues. Per the germline V gene, CDR1 is KGHDR and CDR2 is SFDVKD. CDR3 sequence reads: CATSDLSEAGGNTGELFF. The CDR3 DNA follows: TGTGCCACCAGTGATTTATCGGAGGCGGGAGGTAACACCGGGGAGCTGTTTTTT.

The V and J genes are TRBV5-6 and TRBJ1-2; D call uncertain. The CDR3 has 19 amino acids. Per the germline V gene, CDR1 is SGHDT and CDR2 is YYEEEE. V dropped 0 bases and J dropped 1 base, with 22 bases sitting between them. CDR3 nucleotide sequence: TGTGCCAGCAGCTTGGCACGGGGTTCTACCGCGCCTTATAACTATGGCTACACCTTC. Protein: CASSLARGSTAPYNYGYTF.

This chain connects TRBV6-5 to TRBJ2-1, with a tentative D call TRBD2 (5 bases). This CDR3 is built from 14 residues. Germline CDR1 and CDR2: MNHEY and SVGAGI. V gave up 6 bases and J gave up 3 bases, with 12 bases separating them. Here the CDR3 reads CASRISESYNEQFF. In DNA form, the CDR3 reads TGTGCCAGCAGGATTAGCGAGAGCTACAATGAGCAGTTCTTC.

This clone was observed a handful of times. The V gene is TRBV25-1, the J gene TRBJ2-1; D unresolved. CDR1 and CDR2 (germline): MGHDK, SYGVNS. This CDR3 has 11 residues. Trimming cost V 8 bases and J 7 bases, with 9 bases left between them. The CDR3 loop is CASLEMNEQFF. In DNA form, the CDR3 reads TGTGCCAGCCTAGAGATGAATGAGCAGTTCTTC.

The V gene is TRBV5-1, the J gene TRBJ2-1; TRBD2 matches 8 bases. The V and J ends lost 1 base and 7 bases, in that order; junction bases with no gene match: 16. The CDR3 is 18 residues long. Germline V CDR1 and CDR2: SGHRS, YFSETQ. CDR3 in DNA: TGCGCCAGCAGCTTGTGGGGCCTCGGGAGGGCCCAAGAAAATGAGCAGTTCTTC. Its translation: CASSLWGLGRAQENEQFF. Based on the CDR3 plus reference TRBV5-1 and TRBJ2-1, the full variable domain is KAGVTQTPRYLIKTRGQQVTLSCSPISGHRSVSWYQQTPGQGLQFLFEYFSETQRNKGNFPGRFSGRQFSNSRSEMNVSTLELGDSALYLCASSLWGLGRAQENEQFFGPGTRLTVL.

This sequence joins TRBV10-1 and TRBJ1-1, with TRBD1 identical over 7 bases. Losses at the gene ends were 7 bases for V and 4 bases for J; bases not matched to a gene: 6. CDR3 size: 13 residues. Per germline, CDR1 WNHNN and CDR2 SYGVQD (reference sequence). The CDR3 DNA is TGCGCCAGCAACGGACAGGTGGGCACTGAAGCTTTCTTT. This translates into CASNGQVGTEAFF.

This clone was detected once. The rearrangement joins TRBV15 to TRBJ2-7, with TRBD2 identical over 8 bases. This CDR3 is built from 14 residues. Looked up from germline, CDR1 is LNHNV and CDR2 is YYDKDF (reference sequence). J gave up 6 bases and V 0 bases, and 4 bases lay outside the gene matches. The CDR3 is CATSRDSGGFEQYF. CDR3 DNA sequence: TGTGCCACCAGCAGAGACTCGGGAGGGTTCGAGCAGTACTTC.

The chain couples TRBV19 to TRBJ2-7, with 9 bases that match TRBD2. Germline V gene lookup returns CDR1 LNHDA and CDR2 SQIVND (reference sequence). The junction had 3 bases not matched to a gene; V was cut back by 5 bases and J by 1 base. This CDR3 contains 14 residues. CDR3 nucleotide sequence: TGTGCCAGTAGTTGGCTAGCGGGATCCTACGAGCAGTACTTC. Amino acid sequence: CASSWLAGSYEQYF.

The chain links TRBV28 to TRBJ2-2, with D maybe TRBD1 (6 bases). This CDR3 region has 12 residues. V lost 7 bases and J lost 6, with 9 bases in between. Germline CDR1 is MDHEN and CDR2 is SYDVKM. The CDR3 nucleotides read TGTGCCAGCACTCCAGGGGCCGGGGAGCTGTTTTTT. It yields the protein CASTPGAGELFF. Full variable domain (missing parts from reference TRBV28 and TRBJ2-2): DVKVTQSSRYLVKRTGEKVFLECVQDMDHENMFWYRQDPGLGLRLIYFSYDVKMKEKGDIPEGYSVSREKKERFSLILESASTNQTSMYLCASTPGAGELFFGEGSRLTVL.

The chain links TRBV6-5 to TRBJ2-7; 11 bases map to TRBD1. This CDR3 region has 16 residues. With 2 bases clipped from V and 4 bases from J, the junction kept 7 bases outside the gene matches. CDR1 and CDR2 from the germline V gene are MNHEY and SVGAGI. CDR3 protein: CASSYGAGTGGYEQYF. For the CDR3, the DNA is TGTGCCAGCAGTTACGGAGCCGGGACAGGGGGTTACGAGCAGTACTTC.

This rearrangement joins TRBV5-1 to TRBJ2-7; TRBD2 matches 10 bases. The V and J ends lost 2 bases and 3 bases, in that order; junction bases with no gene match: 14. The V gene's germline CDR1 is SGHRS and CDR2 YFSETQ. CDR3 length: 18 residues. The CDR3 region has the DNA TGCGCCAGCAGCTTTCTTCTAGCGGGAGAATCCTACGGCTACGAGCAGTACTTC. Translation gives CASSFLLAGESYGYEQYF.

The chain links TRBV14 to TRBJ2-1; TRBD2 matches at 8 bases. Germline V gives CDR1 SGHDN, CDR2 FVKESK. V shed 2 bases and J 5 bases; nucleotides not matched to a gene: 8. The CDR3 spans 16 residues. This CDR3 is CASSQKTGTRNNEQFF. DNA of the CDR3: TGTGCCAGCAGCCAAAAAACCGGGACTAGAAACAATGAGCAGTTCTTC.

The chain joins TRBV11-2 to TRBJ1-1; TRBD1 is a possible D gene (6 bases). The germline CDR1 and CDR2 sequences are SGHAT and FQNNGV. The CDR3 has 15 amino acids. The V end was cut by 5 bases, the J end by 0 bases, with 13 bases between. CDR3 residues: CASSRDMRLNTEAFF. In DNA form, the CDR3 reads TGTGCCAGCAGCCGGGACATGAGACTGAACACTGAAGCTTTCTTT.

The chain is built from TRBV20-1 and TRBJ1-2; 7 nucleotides align to TRBD1. Germline V gene lookup returns CDR1 DFQATT and CDR2 SNEGSKA (reference sequence). Trimming took 3 bases from V and 3 from J; bases not matched to a gene: 4. The length of the CDR3 is 13 residues. The CDR3, as DNA: TGCAGTGCTAGTGGACAGGTGTACTATGGCTACACCTTC. It specifies CSASGQVYYGYTF.